The 21 T cell receptor beta chains below come from one sample, sequenced in a study of OX40 agonist ivuxolimab in advanced cancers. Here immunoSEQ multiplex PCR was the method, and the copy in TCRdb shows in-frame clones only, minus some. This sample has more than 15,000 clones, with approximately 78% found just once. The sequencing here drew on CD4+ or CD8+ T cells sorted from blood, taken in a trial of the OX40 agonist ivuxolimab. The receptors were sampled from an adult with an advanced solid tumor such as melanoma, head and neck, liver or kidney cancer.

The chain recombines TRBV28 with TRBJ2-1, with D perhaps TRBD2 (6 bases). The CDR3 is made up of 11 amino acids. CDR1 and CDR2 from the germline V gene are MDHEN and SYDVKM. The V end was cut by 10 bases, the J end by 10 bases, with 14 bases between. This CDR3 is CANGDFQEQFF. CDR3 nucleotide sequence: TGTGCCAACGGGGACTTCCAGGAGCAGTTCTTC.

V gene TRBV30 combines with J gene TRBJ2-1; 13 bases are a match to TRBD2. The trim removed 3 bases at V and 8 bases at J, leaving 4 bases unmatched. Germline lookup yields CDR1 GTSNPN and CDR2 SVGIG (reference sequence). The CDR3 consists of 14 residues. CDR3 DNA sequence: TGTGCCTGGAGGGGACTAGCGGGAACCCATGAGCAGTTCTTC. Encoded protein: CAWRGLAGTHEQFF.

This clone is a singleton in its sample. V usage is TRBV29-1 and J usage is TRBJ2-3; maybe TRBD1 (6 bases). This CDR3 is built from 14 residues. Germline CDR1 and CDR2: SQVTM and ANQGSEA. The CDR3 bases are TGCATCGTGCAGGGGCGCCTTAGCACAGATACGCAGTATTTT. Its translation is CIVQGRLSTDTQYF.

This clone was counted a single time. The V and J genes are TRBV5-4 and TRBJ2-3; D gene unclear. Per germline, CDR1 SGHNT and CDR2 YYREEE (reference sequence). The length of the CDR3 is 15 residues. The V end was cut by 0 bases, the J end by 4 bases, with 12 bases between. Here the CDR3 DNA reads TGTGCCAGCAGCTTGGATCCGATAATTCCAGATACGCAGTATTTT. Its protein is CASSLDPIIPDTQYF.

This chain links TRBV4-1 with TRBJ2-7; 10 nucleotides agree with TRBD2. The CDR3 is made up of 16 amino acids. V was pared by 3 bases and J by 3 bases, with 8 bases of the junction left unmatched. The germline V gene encodes CDR1 MGHRA and CDR2 YSYEKL. This chain's CDR3 is CASSQGILAGVYEQYF. The DNA for the CDR3 is TGCGCCAGCAGCCAGGGAATCCTAGCGGGAGTCTACGAGCAGTACTTC.

The chain employs TRBV21-1 and TRBJ2-2; the table gives TRBD2 as D, unverified against the DNA. TRBV21-1 is described as a pseudogene. There are 12 residues in the CDR3. The CDR3 DNA reads TGTGCCAGCAGCGGGAGGGGCGGGGAGCTGTTTTTT. Its translation: CASSGRGGELFF.

The genes are TRBV30 and TRBJ2-1; D is perhaps TRBD1 or TRBD2 (6 bases each). The CDR3 runs to 12 residues. Germline V lookup: CDR1 GTSNPN, CDR2 SVGIG (reference sequence). Deletions cut 2 bases from V and 12 bases from J, with 14 bases between. CDR3 DNA sequence: TGTGCCTGGAGTTTAGGGGGACTCGCGCAGTTCTTC. This codes for CAWSLGGLAQFF.

This clone was found once. The CDR3 DNA reads as TGTGCCAGCAGGGACCGGGACAGGTCCTATAGCAATCAGCCCCAGCATTTT. Encoded protein: CASRDRDRSYSNQPQHF. The chain combines TRBV28 with TRBJ1-5; 8 bases fit TRBD1. The CDR3 has 17 amino acids. The germline gives CDR1 MDHEN, CDR2 SYDVKM. V trimming: 6 bases; J trimming: 0 bases; junction bases outside the gene matches: 10. Based on the CDR3 plus reference TRBV28 and TRBJ1-5, the full variable domain is DVKVTQSSRYLVKRTGEKVFLECVQDMDHENMFWYRQDPGLGLRLIYFSYDVKMKEKGDIPEGYSVSREKKERFSLILESASTNQTSMYLCASRDRDRSYSNQPQHFGDGTRLSIL.

The rearrangement joins TRBV7-9 to TRBJ2-1; D unresolved. V dropped 6 bases and J dropped 0 bases, with 12 bases sitting between them. CDR3 length: 15 amino acids. Looked up from germline, CDR1 is SEHNR and CDR2 is FQNEAQ (reference sequence). The CDR3 loop reads CASSRVAPSYNEQFF. CDR3 nucleotide sequence: TGTGCCAGCAGTCGCGTAGCCCCCTCCTACAATGAGCAGTTCTTC.

The CDR3 nucleotides read TGTGCCAGCAGCCCCCGGGTAGCTGGGGCCAACGTCCTGACTTTC. Protein sequence: CASSPRVAGANVLTF. The chain links TRBV7-9 to TRBJ2-6; D ambiguous. The germline V gene has CDR1 SEHNR and CDR2 FQNEAQ (reference sequence). CDR3 length: 15 amino acids. Trimming stripped 5 bases from V and 2 bases from J, with 10 bases between.

This clone has a handful of counts. The chain links TRBV4-1 to TRBJ2-7; TRBD1 matches at 8 bases. Trimming removed 3 bases from V and 5 bases from J; junction bases left unmatched: 6. The CDR3 runs to 14 residues. Germline assignment: CDR1 MGHRA and CDR2 YSYEKL. The CDR3 nucleotides read TGCGCCAGCAGCCACGGACAGGGACAGGACGAGCAGTACTTC. Protein sequence: CASSHGQGQDEQYF.

The chain employs TRBV6-5 and TRBJ2-6; tentatively, D is TRBD2 (5 bases). V dropped 2 bases and J dropped 4 bases, with 9 bases sitting between them. The germline V gene has CDR1 MNHEY and CDR2 SVGAGI. The CDR3 runs to 15 residues. The CDR3 DNA sequence: TGTGCCAGCAGTTACCGCGGGTTCGGGGCCAACGTCCTGACTTTC. It translates to CASSYRGFGANVLTF.

This clone was counted between two and nine times. The chain carries TRBV6-5 and TRBJ2-1; D tentatively fits TRBD1 or TRBD2 (5 bases each). This CDR3 comprises 13 residues. Between the trimmed V and J ends, which lost 8 bases and 5 bases, there was a span of 13 bases. CDR1 and CDR2 from the germline V gene are MNHEY and SVGAGI. For the CDR3, the DNA is TGTGCCAGCGGCTGGGGACCGAACAATGAGCAGTTCTTC. It is translated as CASGWGPNNEQFF.

The chain joins TRBV4-1 to TRBJ2-5, with D maybe TRBD1 (6 bases). This CDR3 contains 16 residues. Trimming cost V 0 bases and J 0 bases, with 11 bases left between them. From germline, CDR1 is MGHRA and CDR2 YSYEKL. The CDR3 nucleotides read TGCGCCAGCAGCCAAGATCGGACAGACCACCAAGAGACCCAGTACTTC. Its protein product is CASSQDRTDHQETQYF.

V gene TRBV5-1 combines with J gene TRBJ2-1, with TRBD1 as a possible D gene (6 bases). CDR1 is SGHRS and CDR2 is YFSETQ in the germline V gene. The CDR3 loop spans 17 amino acids. V shed 4 bases and J shed 0 bases, with 17 bases lying between them. For the CDR3, the DNA is TGCGCCAGCAGCCCCCGAGGCCAGGACAGCTCCTACAATGAGCAGTTCTTC. Translated: CASSPRGQDSSYNEQFF.

This sequence joins TRBV5-6 and TRBJ2-4; D is unresolved. Trimming stripped 0 bases from V and 0 bases from J, with 7 bases between. The CDR3 spans 15 residues. Germline lookup yields CDR1 SGHDT and CDR2 YYEEEE. The DNA of the CDR3 is TGTGCCAGCAGCTTGGAACAGCTAGCCAAAAACATTCAGTACTTC. It encodes CASSLEQLAKNIQYF.

The V and J genes are TRBV5-4 and TRBJ2-7; 9 nucleotides match TRBD2. This CDR3 is built from 12 residues. V shed 4 bases and J 6 bases; nucleotides not matched to a gene: 2. Germline CDR1 SGHNT, CDR2 YYREEE (reference sequence). The CDR3 DNA reads as TGTGCCAGCAGCCGCGGGGGGGGCGAGCAGTACTTC. It yields the protein CASSRGGGEQYF.

This chain connects TRBV7-7 to TRBJ1-1; 7 bases align to TRBD1. Germline values: CDR1 SSHAT, CDR2 FNYEAQ (reference sequence). J gave up 1 base and V 5 bases, and 1 base lay outside the gene matches. The CDR3 is made up of 13 amino acids. The CDR3 reads CASSRDRNTEAFF. The DNA of the CDR3 is TGTGCCAGCAGCCGGGACAGGAACACTGAAGCTTTCTTT.

The chain has TRBV7-2 and TRBJ1-2, with D perhaps TRBD1 (6 bases). Trimming took off 1 base at V and 1 base at J, with 10 bases between the two ends. The CDR3 sequence is 15 residues long. CDR1 and CDR2 (germline): SGHTA, FQGNSA. This chain's CDR3 is CASSLGGGSNYGYTF. CDR3 DNA sequence: TGTGCCAGCAGCTTAGGGGGGGGCAGTAACTATGGCTACACCTTC. The full variable domain, in which reference TRBV7-2 and TRBJ1-2 provide the parts outside the CDR3, is GAGVSQSPSNKVTEKGKDVELRCDPISGHTALYWYRQSLGQGLEFLIYFQGNSAPDKSGLPSDRFSAERTGGSVSTLTIQRTQQEDSAVYLCASSLGGGSNYGYTFGSGTRLTVV.

The V gene is TRBV18, the J gene TRBJ1-3; no firm D call. The CDR3 spans 13 residues. Germline assignment: CDR1 KGHSH and CDR2 LQKENI. V was pared by 2 bases and J by 4 bases, with 6 bases between. The CDR3, as DNA: TGTGCCAGCTCACCAGGGGTCGGAAACACCATATATTTT. Translating it yields CASSPGVGNTIYF.

The J gene is TRBJ1-1, the V gene TRBV18, with D unresolved. This CDR3 is built from 13 residues. Looked up from germline, CDR1 is KGHSH and CDR2 is LQKENI. V lost 3 bases and J lost 1, with 6 bases in between. CDR3 in DNA: TGTGCCAGCTCACCCGACTCGAACACTGAAGCTTTCTTT. Amino acid sequence: CASSPDSNTEAFF.